The source of this T cell receptor beta chain is a study of T cells after yellow fever vaccination. TCRdb reanalysed the 5' RACE reads using MiXCR and keeps one entry per CDR3 protein. Here the sample spans around 250,000 distinct CDR3 sequences, 6.9% being singletons. The sample holds many counts of this clonotype. CDR1 and CDR2 from the germline V gene are SGHTA and FQGNSA. Trimming removed 5 bases from V and 6 bases from J, with 18 bases in between. The CDR3 is 15 residues long. The chain couples TRBV7-2 to TRBJ2-3; D may be TRBD2 (7 bases). The specimen was CD4+ T cells sorted from PBMCs, collected 15 days after the yellow fever booster vaccination. This sequence originates from a man aged 30-40 years who received the YFV17D yellow fever vaccine. DNA of the CDR3: TGTGCCAGCAGCCCCAGGGGCGGGAGAGGGGATACGCAGTATTTT. Translated: CASSPRGGRGDTQYF.